Sequencing of this TCR beta chain was carried out in a study of vaccination and CD4 T cells after COVID-19. Across the study: The convalescents included six males and four females, and among them two were Hispanic while seven were Caucasian. Overlapping SARS-CoV-2, HCoV-NL63, HCoV-OC43 and HCoV-229E spike peptides were used to stimulate cells.

CDR1 and CDR2 (germline): SEHNR, FQNEAQ (reference sequence). The V and J ends lost 3 bases and 5 bases respectively, with 13 bases between them. The CDR3 extends over 14 amino acids. The Oncomine TCR Beta short-read assay was applied to DNA of cultured CD4+ T cells. Using its own MiXCR run on the PCR reads, TCRdb lists one record per CDR3 protein. Among roughly 17,000 distinct CDR3 sequences listed, around 72% were seen once. The treatment here: roughly 10-day PBMC culture with coronavirus spike peptide pools or control peptides (ViraFEST assay). Turning to this clonotype: The antigen is unknown.

Sequencing used CD4+ T cells from blood, cultured in vitro, obtained after SARS-CoV-2 vaccination. The chain carries TRBV7-9 and TRBJ1-1; D is ambiguous. This TCR derives from a human donor who received a COVID-19 vaccine. Here the CDR3 reads CASSFNEGSTEAFF. DNA for the CDR3: TGTGCCAGCAGCTTCAATGAGGGATCAACTGAAGCTTTCTTT. The entire variable domain, with the rest obtained from reference TRBV7-9 and TRBJ1-1, is as follows: DTGVSQNPRHKITKRGQNVTFRCDPISEHNRLYWYRQTLGQGPEFLTYFQNEAQLEKSRLLSDRFSAERPKGSFSTLEIQRTEQGDSAMYLCASSFNEGSTEAFFGQGTRLTVV.